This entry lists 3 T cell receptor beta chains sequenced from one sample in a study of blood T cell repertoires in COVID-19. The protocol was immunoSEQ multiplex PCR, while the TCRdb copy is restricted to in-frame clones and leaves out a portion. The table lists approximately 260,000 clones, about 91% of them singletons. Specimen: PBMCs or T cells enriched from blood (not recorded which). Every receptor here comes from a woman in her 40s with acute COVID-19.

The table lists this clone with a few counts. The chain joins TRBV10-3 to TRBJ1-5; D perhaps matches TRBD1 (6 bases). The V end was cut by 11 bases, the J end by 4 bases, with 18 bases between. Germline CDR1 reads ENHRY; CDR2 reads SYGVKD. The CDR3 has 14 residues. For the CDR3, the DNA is TGTGCCGTCGCCATCGACCAGGGGAATCAGCCCCAGCATTTT. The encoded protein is CAVAIDQGNQPQHF.

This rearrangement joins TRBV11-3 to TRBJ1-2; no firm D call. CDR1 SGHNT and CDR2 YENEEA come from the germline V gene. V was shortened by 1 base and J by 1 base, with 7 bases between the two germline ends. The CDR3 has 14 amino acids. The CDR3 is CASSLARSNYGYTF. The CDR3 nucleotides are TGTGCCAGCAGCTTAGCTAGGAGTAACTATGGCTACACCTTC.

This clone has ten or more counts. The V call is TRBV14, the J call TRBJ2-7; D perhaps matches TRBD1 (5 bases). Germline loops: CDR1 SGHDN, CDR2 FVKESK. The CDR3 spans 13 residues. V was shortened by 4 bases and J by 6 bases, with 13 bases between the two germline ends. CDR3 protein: CASSPVDRGEQYF. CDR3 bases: TGTGCCAGCAGCCCGGTGGATAGGGGCGAGCAGTACTTC.